These T cell receptor beta chains were read from a single sample in a study of blood T cell repertoires in COVID-19. Some clones are missing from TCRdb's copy, which holds only in-frame ones; the method was immunoSEQ multiplex PCR. The data contain over 100,000 clones, 86% of them singletons. Specimen: peripheral blood. These receptors all stem from a woman in her 70s with COVID-19, enrolled during active disease. The CDR3 runs from the conserved cysteine through the conserved F or W. D genes are given only for firm matches. Not all rows give a size; the values are once, few, many and, for expanded clones, a class.

clone_size	v_call	d_call	j_call	cdr3_nt	cdr3_aa
NA	TRBV6-4	TRBD1	TRBJ1-1	TGTGCCAGCAGTCCCCTCCCAGGGGGAAGTACTGAAGCTTTCTTT	CASSPLPGGSTEAFF
NA	TRBV19	TRBD2	TRBJ2-7	TGTGCCAGTAGCGCAAGACTAGCGGCCACCTACGAGCAGTACTTC	CASSARLAATYEQYF
NA	TRBV6-4	NA	TRBJ1-1	TGTGCCAGCAGTGACTCGGACAGAGACACTGAAGCTTTCTTT	CASSDSDRDTEAFF
NA	TRBV28	TRBD1	TRBJ2-7	TGTGCCAGCAGTTCTAGGACAGGGGGATCCTACGAGCAGTACTTC	CASSSRTGGSYEQYF
few	TRBV3-1/TRBV3-2	TRBD1	TRBJ1-6	TGTGCCAGCAGCCTCGGGACAGAAAATTCACCCCTCCACTTT	CASSLGTENSPLHF
NA	TRBV20-1	NA	TRBJ1-4	TGCAGTGCTAGTCGGGATAGTAATGAAAAACTGTTTTTT	CSASRDSNEKLFF
NA	TRBV2	NA	TRBJ2-7	TGTGCCAGCAGTGAGCTTCGCAGGGTCTCCTACGAGCAGTACTTC	CASSELRRVSYEQYF
NA	TRBV6-5	TRBD1	TRBJ2-7	TGTGCCAGTGCCGGTGACAGGGTACCCTACGAGCAGTACTTC	CASAGDRVPYEQYF
NA	TRBV6-1	NA	TRBJ1-6	TGTGCCAGCAGTGAACAGGGGACCGGTATGCGTTCACCCCTCCACTTT	CASSEQGTGMRSPLHF
NA	TRBV10-3	NA	TRBJ1-5	TGTGCCATCAGTGAAGGTAGAGGGTCTTATAGCAATCAGCCCCAGCATTTT	CAISEGRGSYSNQPQHF
few	TRBV7-9	NA	TRBJ2-1	TGTGCCAGCAGCCGCCAGGGGGGCTCAGCCGGGGGGCAGTTCTTC	CASSRQGGSAGGQFF
once	TRBV7-2	NA	TRBJ2-6	TGTGCCAGCAGCTCCCACCCGAGCTCTGGGGCCAACGTCCTGACTTTC	CASSSHPSSGANVLTF
NA	TRBV6-4	TRBD2	TRBJ2-1	TGTGCCAGCAGTCTCACGGGGGGGCTTATCACTGAGCAGTTCTTC	CASSLTGGLITEQFF
NA	TRBV2	NA	TRBJ1-2	TGTGCCAGCAGTACCACAGGGAACTATGGCTACACCTTC	CASSTTGNYGYTF
NA	TRBV28	NA	TRBJ1-2	TGTGCCAGCAGTTTAGCCCTGACAGGAGGAGGCTACACCTTC	CASSLALTGGGYTF
NA	TRBV6-6	TRBD2	TRBJ2-1	TGTGCCAGCAGTGGGGGAGGGCGAGTTTTTGAGCAGTTCTTC	CASSGGGRVFEQFF
NA	TRBV2	TRBD2	TRBJ2-1	TGTGCCAGCAAAAGCGGGGGTAGTGATGAGCAGTTCTTC	CASKSGGSDEQFF
NA	TRBV4-1	NA	TRBJ2-3	TGCGCCAGCAGCCAAGCTCCCGTGGTGGCGGGGCACACAGATACGCAGTATTTT	CASSQAPVVAGHTDTQYF
NA	TRBV3-1/TRBV3-2	NA	TRBJ2-1	TGTGCCAGCACCCGAAGACGGGTAATTAGTAGCGATGAGCAGTTCTTC	CASTRRRVISSDEQFF
NA	TRBV6-1	TRBD1	TRBJ1-2	TGTGCCAGCAGTGAGAGACAGGGAACTAACTATGGCTACACCTTC	CASSERQGTNYGYTF
NA	TRBV2	NA	TRBJ2-7	TGTGCCAGCAGACGACAGATCGTTACCTACGAGCAGTACTTC	CASRRQIVTYEQYF
NA	TRBV5-1	NA	TRBJ1-1	TGCGCCAGCAGCTTGGGAGCGGGGAACACTGAAGCTTTCTTT	CASSLGAGNTEAFF
few	TRBV28	TRBD1	TRBJ1-4	TGTGCCAGCATTGAGGGACAGGCGTATAATGAAAAACTGTTTTTT	CASIEGQAYNEKLFF
NA	TRBV19	NA	TRBJ1-6	TGTGCCAGTAGAGTCAAGCAGGGTTCCTCGGTCTTTAATTCACCCCTCCACTTT	CASRVKQGSSVFNSPLHF
NA	TRBV10-3	NA	TRBJ1-2	TGTGCCACCTCCGGGGATAACTATGGCTACACCTTC	CATSGDNYGYTF
NA	TRBV6-6	NA	TRBJ1-6	TGTGCCAGCTCTATAGCTAATTCACCCCTCCACTTT	CASSIANSPLHF
NA	TRBV5-1	TRBD1	TRBJ2-2	TGCGCCAGCACCCGACGACAGGGGTGGGGCGAGGAGCTGTTTTTT	CASTRRQGWGEELFF
NA	TRBV9	TRBD1	TRBJ1-2	TGTGCCAGCAGCTACGGGACAGGGCGGGACTTAGGCTACACCTTC	CASSYGTGRDLGYTF
NA	TRBV3-1/TRBV3-2	NA	TRBJ2-7	TGTGCCAGCAGCCAAGAAGCCCTCCGGGGAGGCTACGAGCAGTACTTC	CASSQEALRGGYEQYF
few	TRBV5-6	TRBD1	TRBJ1-5	TGTGCCAGCAGCTCCGGGACAGGGTTTCATCAGCCCCAGCATTTT	CASSSGTGFHQPQHF
NA	TRBV2	TRBD1	TRBJ1-5	TGTGCCAGTACCTTAGACGGGACAGGGGATCAGCCCCAGCATTTT	CASTLDGTGDQPQHF
NA	TRBV5-1	NA	TRBJ1-1	TGCGCCAGCAGTCCGGACAGTGGGAACACTGAAGCTTTCTTT	CASSPDSGNTEAFF
NA	TRBV10-3	NA	TRBJ1-2	TGTGCCATCAGTGAGTCGGCAGAGGATGGCTACACCTTC	CAISESAEDGYTF
once	TRBV28	NA	TRBJ1-3	TGTGCCAGCAGTTTGAGTCTTAACGCAAAAGGAAACACCATATATTTT	CASSLSLNAKGNTIYF
NA	TRBV15	NA	TRBJ1-5	TGTGCCACCAGCAGGGCCCCCGTGGGAGATCAGCCCCAGCATTTT	CATSRAPVGDQPQHF
once	TRBV19	NA	TRBJ1-5	TGTGCCAGTACCCCTGGCAATTCACCCAATCAGCCCCAGCATTTT	CASTPGNSPNQPQHF
NA	TRBV7-9	TRBD2	TRBJ2-1	TGTGCCAGCAGCAGCGGGGGGAGCTCCTACAATGAGCAGTTCTTC	CASSSGGSSYNEQFF
NA	TRBV5-1	NA	TRBJ2-1	TGCGCCAGCAGCTTGGCCCAGGGTTTTAATGAGCAGTTCTTC	CASSLAQGFNEQFF
NA	TRBV28	TRBD1	TRBJ2-3	TGTGCCAGCAGTTGGCTTACAGGGGGGCTGGCAGATACGCAGTATTTT	CASSWLTGGLADTQYF
NA	TRBV2	NA	TRBJ1-5	TGTGCCAGCAGTGAACGGTGGAGCGGAGGCAATCAGCCCCAGCATTTT	CASSERWSGGNQPQHF
NA	TRBV7-9	TRBD2	TRBJ2-5	TGTGCCAGCAGCTTAGGGGCCGGGGGGCAAGAGACCCAGTACTTC	CASSLGAGGQETQYF
NA	TRBV6-5	TRBD1	TRBJ1-3	TGTGCCAGCAGACCCCCCAGGGGGGTCGGAAACACCATATATTTT	CASRPPRGVGNTIYF
NA	TRBV30	TRBD1	TRBJ1-4	TGTGCCTGGAACAGGGGGGGAAATGAAAAACTGTTTTTT	CAWNRGGNEKLFF
NA	TRBV3-1/TRBV3-2	TRBD2	TRBJ2-1	TGTGCCAGCAGCCCAAGCGGGGGCTCCTACAATGAGCAGTTCTTC	CASSPSGGSYNEQFF
NA	TRBV5-1	NA	TRBJ2-1	TGCGCCAGCAGCTTGGGACTAACTTACAATGAGCAGTTCTTC	CASSLGLTYNEQFF
NA	TRBV5-1	NA	TRBJ1-3	TGCGCCAGCAGCTTTGTGCCGGGCTCTGGAAACACCATATATTTT	CASSFVPGSGNTIYF